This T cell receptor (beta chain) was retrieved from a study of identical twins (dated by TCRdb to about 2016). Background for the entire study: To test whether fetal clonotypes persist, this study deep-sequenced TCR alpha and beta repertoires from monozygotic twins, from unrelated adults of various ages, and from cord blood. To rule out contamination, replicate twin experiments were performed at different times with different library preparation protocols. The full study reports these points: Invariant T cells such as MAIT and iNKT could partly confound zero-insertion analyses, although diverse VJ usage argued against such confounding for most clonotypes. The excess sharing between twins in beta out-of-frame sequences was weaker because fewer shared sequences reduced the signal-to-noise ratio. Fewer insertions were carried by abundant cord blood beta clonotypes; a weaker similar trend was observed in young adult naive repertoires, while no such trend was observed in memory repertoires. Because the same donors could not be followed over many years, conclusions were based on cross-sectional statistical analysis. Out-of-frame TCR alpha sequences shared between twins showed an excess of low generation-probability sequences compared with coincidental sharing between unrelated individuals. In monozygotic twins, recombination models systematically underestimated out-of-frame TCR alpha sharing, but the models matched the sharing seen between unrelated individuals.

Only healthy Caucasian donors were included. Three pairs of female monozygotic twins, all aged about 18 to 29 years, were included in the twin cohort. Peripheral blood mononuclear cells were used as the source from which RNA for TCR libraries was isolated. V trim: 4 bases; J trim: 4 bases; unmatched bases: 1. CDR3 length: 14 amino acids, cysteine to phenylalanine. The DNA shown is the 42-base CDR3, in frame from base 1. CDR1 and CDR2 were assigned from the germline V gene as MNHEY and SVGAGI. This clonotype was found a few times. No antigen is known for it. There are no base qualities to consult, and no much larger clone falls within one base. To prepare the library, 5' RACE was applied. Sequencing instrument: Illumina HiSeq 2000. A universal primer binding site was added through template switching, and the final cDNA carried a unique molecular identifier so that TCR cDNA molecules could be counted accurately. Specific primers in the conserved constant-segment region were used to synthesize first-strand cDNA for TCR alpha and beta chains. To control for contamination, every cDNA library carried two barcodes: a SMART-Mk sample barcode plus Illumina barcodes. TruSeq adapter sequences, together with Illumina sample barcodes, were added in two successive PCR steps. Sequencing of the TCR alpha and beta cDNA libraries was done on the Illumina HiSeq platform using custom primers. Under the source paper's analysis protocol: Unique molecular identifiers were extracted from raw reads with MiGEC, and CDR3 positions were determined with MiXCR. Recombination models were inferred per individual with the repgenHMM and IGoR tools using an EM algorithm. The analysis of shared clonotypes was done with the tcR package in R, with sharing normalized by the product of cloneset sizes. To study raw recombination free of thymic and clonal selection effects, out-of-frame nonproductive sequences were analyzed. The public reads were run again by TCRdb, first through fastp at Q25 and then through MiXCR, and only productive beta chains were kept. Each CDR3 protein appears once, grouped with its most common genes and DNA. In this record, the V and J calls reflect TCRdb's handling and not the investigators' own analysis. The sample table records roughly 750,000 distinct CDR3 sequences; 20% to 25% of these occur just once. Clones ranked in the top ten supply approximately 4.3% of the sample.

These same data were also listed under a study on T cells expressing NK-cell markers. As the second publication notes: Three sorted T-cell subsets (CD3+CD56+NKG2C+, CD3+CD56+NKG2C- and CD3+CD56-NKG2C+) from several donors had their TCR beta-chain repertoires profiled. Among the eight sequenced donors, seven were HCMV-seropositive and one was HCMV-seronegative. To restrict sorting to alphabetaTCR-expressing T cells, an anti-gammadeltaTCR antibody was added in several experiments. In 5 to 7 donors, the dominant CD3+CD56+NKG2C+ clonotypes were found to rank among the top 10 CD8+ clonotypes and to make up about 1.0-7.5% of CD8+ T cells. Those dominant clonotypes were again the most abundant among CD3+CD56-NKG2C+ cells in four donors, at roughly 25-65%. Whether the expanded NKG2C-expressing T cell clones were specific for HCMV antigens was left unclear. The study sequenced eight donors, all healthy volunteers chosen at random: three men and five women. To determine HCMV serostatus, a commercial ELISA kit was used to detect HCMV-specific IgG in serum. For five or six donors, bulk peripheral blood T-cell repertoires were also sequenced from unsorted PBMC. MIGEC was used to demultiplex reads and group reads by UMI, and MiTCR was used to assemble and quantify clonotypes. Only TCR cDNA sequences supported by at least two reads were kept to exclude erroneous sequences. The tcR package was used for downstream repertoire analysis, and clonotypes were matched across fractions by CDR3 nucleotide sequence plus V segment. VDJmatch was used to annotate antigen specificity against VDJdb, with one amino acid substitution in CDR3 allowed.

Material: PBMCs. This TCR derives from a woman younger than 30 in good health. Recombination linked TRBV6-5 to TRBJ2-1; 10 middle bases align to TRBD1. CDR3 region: CASSWGQGYNEQFF. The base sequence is TGTGCCAGCAGTTGGGGACAGGGGTACAATGAGCAGTTCTTC.